This T cell receptor beta chain was captured in a study of T-cell reconstitution after alpha-beta-depleted transplantation in children. The V end lost 2 bases, the J end lost 5 bases, and 15 bases lay between the germline ends. CDR3 length: 15 amino acids. CDR1 and CDR2 from the germline V gene are SEHNR and FQNEAQ (reference sequence). Unique molecular identifiers were incorporated when the TCRbeta library was constructed. TCRdb used MiXCR to reprocess the PCR reads, holding one entry per CDR3 protein. The table lists some 350,000 distinct CDR3 sequences, roughly 16% of them singletons. General study findings and limits: Surviving thymic progenitors and recipient T cells were the source of high TCRbeta diversity at day 60 in some patients. The main origin of T-cell counts and diversity one year after transplant was newly produced T cells. Where alpha-beta T cells came from about two months after transplant was reportedly several hundred expanded graft clones.

Concerning this clonotype: Its antigen remains unidentified.

The receptor's source is a male patient aged 2-15 years who had a stem cell transplant for acute lymphoblastic leukemia, so the T cells may come from the graft donor. The genes are TRBV7-9 and TRBJ2-5; the D call may be TRBD1 or TRBD2 (6 bases each). Specimen: PBMCs, mostly from graft donor cells, collected 360 days after TCRalphabeta/CD19-depleted stem cell transplant. In DNA form, the CDR3 reads TGTGCCAGCAGCTTAATGCGGGACACGGCGGAGACCCAGTACTTC. Its translation is CASSLMRDTAETQYF.